This TCR beta chain was obtained from a study of blood T cell repertoires in COVID-19. The CDR3 loop spans 16 amino acids. Per germline, CDR1 MNHEY and CDR2 SVGEGT. J lost 5 bases, V lost 0 bases, and 10 bases had no gene match. TCRdb's copy holds only in-frame clones and misses some; the assay was immunoSEQ multiplex PCR. The table lists a few hundred thousand clones, 84% of them singletons. The chain recombines TRBV6-2 or TRBV6-3 with TRBJ2-7; TRBD1 matches 7 bases. This sequence originates from a man aged 40-49 years who had recovered from COVID-19. The sequenced material came from peripheral blood. CDR3 region: CASSYSTGRGKHEQYF. CDR3 sequence (DNA): TGTGCCAGCAGTTACTCGACGGGCAGGGGGAAGCACGAGCAGTACTTC.